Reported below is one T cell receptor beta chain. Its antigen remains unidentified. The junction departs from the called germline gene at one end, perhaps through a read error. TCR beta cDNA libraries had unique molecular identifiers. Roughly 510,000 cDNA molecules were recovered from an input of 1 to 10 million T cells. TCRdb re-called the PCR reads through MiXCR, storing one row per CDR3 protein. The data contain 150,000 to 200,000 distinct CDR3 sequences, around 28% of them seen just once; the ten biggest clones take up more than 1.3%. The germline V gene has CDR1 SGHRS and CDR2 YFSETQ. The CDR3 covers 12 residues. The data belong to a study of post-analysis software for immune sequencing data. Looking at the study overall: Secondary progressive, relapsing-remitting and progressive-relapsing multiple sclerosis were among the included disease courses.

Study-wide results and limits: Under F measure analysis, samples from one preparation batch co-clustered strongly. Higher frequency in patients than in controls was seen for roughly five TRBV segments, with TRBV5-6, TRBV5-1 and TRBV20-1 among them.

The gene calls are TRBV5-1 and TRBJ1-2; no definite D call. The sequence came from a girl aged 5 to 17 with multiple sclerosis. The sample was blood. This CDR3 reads CASSLGDYGCTF. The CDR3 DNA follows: TGCGCCAGCAGCCTGGGTGACTATGGCTGCACCTTC. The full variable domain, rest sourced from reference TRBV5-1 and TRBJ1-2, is KAGVTQTPRYLIKTRGQQVTLSCSPISGHRSVSWYQQTPGQGLQFLFEYFSETQRNKGNFPGRFSGRQFSNSRSEMNVSTLELGDSALYLCASSLGDYGCTFGSGTRLTVV.